Described below is a single T cell receptor (beta chain) sequence and its context. Its specificity is not known. These data come from a study of T cell responses to AZD1222 COVID-19 vaccine. V trimming: 4 bases; J trimming: 4 bases; junction bases outside the gene matches: 4. The CDR3 loop spans 15 amino acids. Germline assignment: CDR1 SGDLS and CDR2 YYNGEE. Libraries were prepared by immunoSEQ multiplex PCR; TCRdb keeps only in-frame clonotypes and omits some of them. The sample has 85,000 to 110,000 clones; 91% are singletons. Whole-study results and caveats: The CD4 TCRs associated with vaccination extended across spike and predominated at 160-218 and 743-854. Targets within unmutated variant regions were reportedly found for nearly half of spike-specific TCRs.

V usage is TRBV9 and J usage is TRBJ1-4; TRBD1 agrees at 10 bases. The sample consisted of peripheral blood, taken on day 0 of AZD1222 vaccination. This clonotype originated in an adult in good health. CDR3 sequence: CASSPRDRGNEKLFF. The CDR3 DNA sequence: TGTGCCAGCAGCCCTCGGGACAGGGGTAATGAAAAACTGTTTTTT.